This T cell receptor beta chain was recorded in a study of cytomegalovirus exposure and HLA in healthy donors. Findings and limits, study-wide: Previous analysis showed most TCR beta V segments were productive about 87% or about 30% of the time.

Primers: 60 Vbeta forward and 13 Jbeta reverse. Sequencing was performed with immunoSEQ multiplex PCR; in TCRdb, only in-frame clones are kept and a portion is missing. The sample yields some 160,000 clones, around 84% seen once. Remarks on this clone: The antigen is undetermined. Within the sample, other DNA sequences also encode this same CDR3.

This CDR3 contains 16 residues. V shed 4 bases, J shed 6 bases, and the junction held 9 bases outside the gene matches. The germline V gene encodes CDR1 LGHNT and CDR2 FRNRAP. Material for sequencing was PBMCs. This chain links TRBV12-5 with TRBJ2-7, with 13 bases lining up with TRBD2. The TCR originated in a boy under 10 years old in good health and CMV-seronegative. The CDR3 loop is CASGSVLAGGWAEQYF. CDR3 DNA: TGTGCTAGTGGTTCCGTACTAGCGGGGGGGTGGGCCGAGCAGTACTTC.